These 14 T cell receptor beta chains were all obtained from the same sample, sequenced in a study of regulatory T cells in long-lasting Graves disease. Time point described: newly diagnosed GD, antithyroid drugs for less than 3 months. Scientists built the TCR library using RNA that was extracted from PBMCs. With iRepertoire HTBI primers and Arm-PCR of CDR3 regions, TCR beta libraries were built. MiXCR was run by TCRdb on the multiplex PCR reads, yielding one entry per CDR3 protein. Here the sample spans fewer than 650,000 distinct CDR3 sequences, around 17% being singletons. These data were likewise used in another study, on T cells in Graves' hyperthyroidism and ophthalmopathy.

This specimen consisted of peripheral blood mononuclear cells (PBMCs), obtained at new diagnosis, from a patient treated with antithyroid drugs. These receptors were obtained from a woman aged 25 to 39 with Graves disease.

This chain links TRBV24-1 with TRBJ1-2, with 7 bases identical to TRBD1. The CDR3 runs to 14 residues. Germline values: CDR1 KGHDR, CDR2 SFDVKD. Trimming at V came to 6 bases and at J to 1 base, leaving 4 bases not matched to a gene. The CDR3 DNA reads TGTGCCACCAGTACGGGACAGCTTAACTATGGCTACACCTTC. Translation gives CATSTGQLNYGYTF.

The chain carries TRBV30 and TRBJ2-1, with D uncertain. Trimming took 0 bases from V and 6 from J, leaving 9 bases between them. Per germline, CDR1 GTSNPN and CDR2 SVGIG (reference sequence). The CDR3 runs to 13 residues. Written as DNA, the CDR3 is TGTGCCTGGAGTGTACGGGTGAGCAATGAGCAGTTCTTC. Amino acids: CAWSVRVSNEQFF.

This chain joins TRBV28 and TRBJ2-5; 11 bases map to TRBD2. Trimming cost V 6 bases and J 4 bases; bases outside gene matches: 10. The CDR3 extends over 16 amino acids. Germline values: CDR1 MDHEN, CDR2 SYDVKM. This CDR3 is CASRGELAGERETQYF. In nucleotides, the CDR3 is TGTGCCAGCAGGGGGGAACTAGCGGGAGAAAGAGAGACCCAGTACTTC. Combining the CDR3 with reference TRBV28 and TRBJ2-5 gives the whole variable domain DVKVTQSSRYLVKRTGEKVFLECVQDMDHENMFWYRQDPGLGLRLIYFSYDVKMKEKGDIPEGYSVSREKKERFSLILESASTNQTSMYLCASRGELAGERETQYFGPGTRLLVL.

The chain links TRBV10-3 to TRBJ2-3; D ambiguous. CDR1 is ENHRY and CDR2 is SYGVKD in the germline V gene. The length of the CDR3 is 12 residues. Trimming left V 7 bases short and J 2 bases short, with 7 bases between. CDR3 sequence: CAIMAATDTQYF. CDR3 sequence (DNA): TGTGCCATCATGGCGGCCACAGATACGCAGTATTTT.

This chain joins TRBV20-1 and TRBJ2-5, with TRBD2 matching 14 bases. Germline V gives CDR1 DFQATT, CDR2 SNEGSKA (reference sequence). Trimming at V came to 2 bases and at J to 2 bases, leaving 10 bases not matched to a gene. CDR3 length: 18 residues. The CDR3 nucleotides are TGCAGTGCTAGATATGGGACTAGCGGGAGTTTAAGGCAAGAGACCCAGTACTTC. It is translated as CSARYGTSGSLRQETQYF.

This clonotype was seen ten or more times. The chain employs TRBV19 and TRBJ2-1, with D perhaps matching TRBD1 or TRBD2 (5 bases each). Between the trimmed V and J ends, which lost 9 bases and 0 bases, there was a span of 9 bases. The CDR3 spans 13 residues. Germline CDR1 LNHDA, CDR2 SQIVND (reference sequence). CDR3 nucleotide sequence: TGTGCCAGCGGGGCAAGCTCCTACAATGAGCAGTTCTTC. Amino acids: CASGASSYNEQFF.

V is TRBV6-9 and J is TRBJ2-7; D ambiguous. Germline loops: CDR1 MNHGY, CDR2 SVAAGI. The V gene lost 4 bases and the J gene lost 1 base, with 14 bases spanning the gap. CDR3 length: 15 residues. CDR3 nucleotide sequence: TGTGCCAGCAGTTTAACGGGCAGTTCGTCCTACGAGCAGTACTTC. Protein sequence: CASSLTGSSSYEQYF.

This clonotype showed up just a few times. The chain combines TRBV4-1 with TRBJ2-7, with D uncertain. Per the germline V gene, CDR1 is MGHRA and CDR2 is YSYEKL. The CDR3 sequence is 13 residues long. The germline V and J ends were trimmed by 3 bases and 7 bases, with 13 bases remaining between them. For the CDR3, the DNA is TGCGCCAGCAGCCACTCCAGTTCGGTGGAGCAGTACTTC. Protein product: CASSHSSSVEQYF.

This clonotype was seen repeatedly, ten times or more. The chain carries TRBV12-3 or TRBV12-4 and TRBJ2-2; no firm D call. V gave up 6 bases and J gave up 6 bases, with 11 bases separating them. This CDR3 has 13 amino acids. CDR3 nucleotides: TGTGCCAGCAGGTCGGACCTCGCCGGGGAGCTGTTTTTT. This sequence encodes CASRSDLAGELFF.

This clonotype was seen at least ten times. Written as DNA, the CDR3 is TGTGCCAGCAGCTTAGGTACCCTTCCCGGGAGCGAGACCCAGTACTTC. Protein: CASSLGTLPGSETQYF. The chain recombines TRBV7-2 with TRBJ2-5; the D gene is possibly TRBD2 (6 bases). Deletions cut 1 base from V and 5 bases from J, with 17 bases between. Germline CDR1 is SGHTA and CDR2 is FQGNSA. The CDR3 runs to 16 residues.

This rearrangement joins TRBV28 to TRBJ2-7; 8 bases line up with TRBD1. V was clipped by 5 bases and J by 9 bases; unmatched bases: 6. Per the germline V gene, CDR1 is MDHEN and CDR2 is SYDVKM. This CDR3 is 12 amino acids long. The CDR3 sequence is CASSVPGQGQYF. CDR3 bases: TGTGCCAGCAGTGTCCCAGGACAGGGGCAGTACTTC. Full variable domain (rest looked up from reference TRBV28 and TRBJ2-7): DVKVTQSSRYLVKRTGEKVFLECVQDMDHENMFWYRQDPGLGLRLIYFSYDVKMKEKGDIPEGYSVSREKKERFSLILESASTNQTSMYLCASSVPGQGQYFGPGTRLTVT.

This clonotype occurred many times. The chain uses TRBV28 and TRBJ1-2, with unresolved D. The CDR3 runs to 13 residues. The V and J ends lost 7 bases and 5 bases respectively, with 14 bases between them. CDR1 and CDR2 (germline): MDHEN, SYDVKM. This chain's CDR3 is CASTSGGPYGYTF. In nucleotides, the CDR3 is TGTGCCAGCACCTCTGGAGGTCCTTATGGCTACACCTTC.

This clonotype was observed many times. This sequence joins TRBV6-9 and TRBJ1-1; 8 bases align to TRBD1. V gave up 3 bases and J gave up 1 base; unmatched junction bases: 7. This CDR3 spans 16 amino acids. CDR1 MNHGY and CDR2 SVAAGI come from the germline V gene. DNA for the CDR3: TGTGCCAGCAGTTACCGAGGACAGGGTGGGAACACTGAAGCTTTCTTT. This encodes CASSYRGQGGNTEAFF.

The V and J genes are TRBV6-5 and TRBJ2-3; D is perhaps TRBD2 (6 bases). The CDR3 is 16 residues long. Deletions cut 4 bases from V and 0 bases from J, with 14 bases between. Germline values: CDR1 MNHEY, CDR2 SVGAGI. DNA of the CDR3: TGTGCCAGCAGTTTCGCCCGGGGGACTAGCACAGATACGCAGTATTTT. Protein: CASSFARGTSTDTQYF.